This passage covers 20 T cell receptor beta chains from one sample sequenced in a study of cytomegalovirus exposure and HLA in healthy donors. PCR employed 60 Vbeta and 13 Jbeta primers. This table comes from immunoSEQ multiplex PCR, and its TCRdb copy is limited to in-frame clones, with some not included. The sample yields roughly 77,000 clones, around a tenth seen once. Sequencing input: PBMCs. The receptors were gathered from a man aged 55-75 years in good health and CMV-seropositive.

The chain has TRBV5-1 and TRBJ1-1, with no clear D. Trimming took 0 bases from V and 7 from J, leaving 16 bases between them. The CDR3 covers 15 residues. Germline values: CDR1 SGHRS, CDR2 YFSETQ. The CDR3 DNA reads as TGCGCCAGCAGCTTGGCGTCGCAAGTTGTAGATGAAGCTTTCTTT. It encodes CASSLASQVVDEAFF.

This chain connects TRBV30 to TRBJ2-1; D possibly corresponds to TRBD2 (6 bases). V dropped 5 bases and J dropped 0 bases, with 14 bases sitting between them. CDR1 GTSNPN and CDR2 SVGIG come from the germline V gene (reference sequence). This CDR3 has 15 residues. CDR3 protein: CAWSSGGTSYNEQFF. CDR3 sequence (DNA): TGTGCCTGGTCGTCCGGCGGGACCTCCTACAATGAGCAGTTCTTC.

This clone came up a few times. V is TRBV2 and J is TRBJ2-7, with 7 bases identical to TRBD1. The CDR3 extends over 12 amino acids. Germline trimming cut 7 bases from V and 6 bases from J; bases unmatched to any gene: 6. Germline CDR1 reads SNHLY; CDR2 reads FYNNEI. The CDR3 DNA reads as TGTGCCAGCACCCGACAGGGCCGCGAGCAGTACGTC. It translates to CASTRQGREQYV.

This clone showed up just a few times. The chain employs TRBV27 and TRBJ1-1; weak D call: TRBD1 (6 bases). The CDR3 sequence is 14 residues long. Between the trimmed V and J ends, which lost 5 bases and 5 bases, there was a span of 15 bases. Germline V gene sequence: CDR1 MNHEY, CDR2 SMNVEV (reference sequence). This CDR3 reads CASSSRARGTEAFF. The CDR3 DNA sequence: TGTGCCAGCAGTAGCCGGGCCAGGGGAACTGAAGCTTTCTTT.

CDR3: CASSITRGHAYNEQFF. The CDR3 DNA reads TGTGCCAGCAGCATAACCAGGGGGCACGCCTACAATGAGCAGTTCTTC. The chain links TRBV21-1 to TRBJ2-1; TRBD1 is the table's D call and was not checked against the DNA. TRBV21-1 is termed a pseudogene. The CDR3 is 16 residues long.

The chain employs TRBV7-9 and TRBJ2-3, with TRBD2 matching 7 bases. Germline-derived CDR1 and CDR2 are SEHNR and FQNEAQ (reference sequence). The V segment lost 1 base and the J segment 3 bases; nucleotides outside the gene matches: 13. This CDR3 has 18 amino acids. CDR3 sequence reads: CASSLGALGGDGTDTQYF. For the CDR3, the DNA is TGTGCCAGCAGCTTAGGGGCCTTGGGGGGGGATGGGACAGATACGCAGTATTTT.

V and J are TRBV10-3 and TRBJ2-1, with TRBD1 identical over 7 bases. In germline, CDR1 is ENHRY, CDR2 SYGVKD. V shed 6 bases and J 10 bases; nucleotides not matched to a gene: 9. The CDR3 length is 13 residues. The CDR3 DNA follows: TGTGCCATCAGAACGGACAGGAGAAGCGAGCAGTTCTTC. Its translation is CAIRTDRRSEQFF.

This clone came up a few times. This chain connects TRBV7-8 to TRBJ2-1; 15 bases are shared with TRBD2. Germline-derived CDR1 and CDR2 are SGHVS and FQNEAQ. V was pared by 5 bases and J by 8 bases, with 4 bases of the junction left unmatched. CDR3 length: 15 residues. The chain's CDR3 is CASSPGLAGGYEQFF. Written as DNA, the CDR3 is TGTGCCAGCAGCCCAGGACTAGCGGGAGGGTATGAGCAGTTCTTC.

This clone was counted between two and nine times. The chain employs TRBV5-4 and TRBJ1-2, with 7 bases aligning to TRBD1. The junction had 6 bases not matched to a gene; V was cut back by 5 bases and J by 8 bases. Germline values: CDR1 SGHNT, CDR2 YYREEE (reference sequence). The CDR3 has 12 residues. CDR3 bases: TGTGCCAGCAGGCTAGGGGGCAGGGGCTACACCTTC. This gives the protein CASRLGGRGYTF.

CDR3 nucleotides: TGTGCTTCAGGGACAGCCTACAATGAGCAGTTCTTC. Protein sequence: CASGTAYNEQFF. The chain combines TRBV30 with TRBJ2-1; 7 bases map to TRBD1. CDR1 GTSNPN and CDR2 SVGIG come from the germline V gene (reference sequence). This CDR3 is 12 amino acids long. Combining the CDR3 with reference TRBV30 and TRBJ2-1 gives the whole variable domain SQTIHQWPATLVQPVGSPLSLECTVEGTSNPNLYWYRQAAGRGLQLLFYSVGIGQISSEVPQNLSASRPQDRQFILSSKKLLLSDSGFYLCASGTAYNEQFFGPGTRLTVL.

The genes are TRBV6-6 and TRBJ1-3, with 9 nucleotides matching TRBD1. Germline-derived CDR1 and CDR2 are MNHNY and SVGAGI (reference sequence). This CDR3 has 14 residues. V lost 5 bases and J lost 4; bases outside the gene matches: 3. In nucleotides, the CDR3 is TGTGCCAGCAGTCGACAGGGGGACGGAAACACCATATATTTT. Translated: CASSRQGDGNTIYF.

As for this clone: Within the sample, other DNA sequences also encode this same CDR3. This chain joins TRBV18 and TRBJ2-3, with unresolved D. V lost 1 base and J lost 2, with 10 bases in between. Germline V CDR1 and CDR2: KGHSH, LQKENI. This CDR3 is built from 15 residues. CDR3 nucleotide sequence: TGTGCCAGCTCACCACGAGACTCCCCCACAGATACGCAGTATTTT. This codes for CASSPRDSPTDTQYF.

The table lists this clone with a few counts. The CDR3 is CASSLGGEGYEQYF. DNA for the CDR3: TGTGCCAGCAGCTTGGGGGGGGAGGGTTACGAGCAGTACTTC. The chain combines TRBV7-3 with TRBJ2-7, with TRBD2 matching over 7 bases. Trimming cost V 3 bases and J 4 bases; bases outside gene matches: 6. This CDR3 region has 14 residues. Germline assignment: CDR1 SGHTA and CDR2 FQGTGA.

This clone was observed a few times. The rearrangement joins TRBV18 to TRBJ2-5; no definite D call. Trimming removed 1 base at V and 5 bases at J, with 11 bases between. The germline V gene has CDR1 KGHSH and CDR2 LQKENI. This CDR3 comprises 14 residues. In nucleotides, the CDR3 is TGTGCCAGCTCACCACTGAGGATGTTGGAGACCCAGTACTTC. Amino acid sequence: CASSPLRMLETQYF.

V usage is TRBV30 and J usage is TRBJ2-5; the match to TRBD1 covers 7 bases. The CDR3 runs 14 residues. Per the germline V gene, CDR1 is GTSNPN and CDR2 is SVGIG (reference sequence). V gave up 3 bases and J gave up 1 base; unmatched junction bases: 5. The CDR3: CAWSPGTVQETQYF. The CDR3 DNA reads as TGTGCCTGGAGCCCCGGGACAGTCCAAGAGACCCAGTACTTC.

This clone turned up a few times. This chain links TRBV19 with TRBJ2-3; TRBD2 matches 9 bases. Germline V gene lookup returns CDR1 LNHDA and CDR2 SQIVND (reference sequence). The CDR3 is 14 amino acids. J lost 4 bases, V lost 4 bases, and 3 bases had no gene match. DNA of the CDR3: TGTGCCAGTAGTAGCGGGGGGGCCGCAGATACGCAGTATTTT. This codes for CASSSGGAADTQYF.

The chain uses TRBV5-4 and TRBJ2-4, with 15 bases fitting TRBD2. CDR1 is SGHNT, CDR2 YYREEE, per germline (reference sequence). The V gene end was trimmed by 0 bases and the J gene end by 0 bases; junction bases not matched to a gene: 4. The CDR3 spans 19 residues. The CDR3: CASSLGTSGGDLAKNIQYF. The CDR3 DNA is TGTGCCAGCAGCTTGGGGACTAGCGGGGGGGATCTAGCCAAAAACATTCAGTACTTC.

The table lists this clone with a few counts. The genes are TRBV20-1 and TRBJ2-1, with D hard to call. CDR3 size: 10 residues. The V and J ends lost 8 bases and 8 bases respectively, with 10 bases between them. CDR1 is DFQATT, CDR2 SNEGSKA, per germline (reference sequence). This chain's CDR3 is CSPATDEQFF. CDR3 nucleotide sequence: TGCAGTCCCGCTACGGATGAGCAGTTCTTC.

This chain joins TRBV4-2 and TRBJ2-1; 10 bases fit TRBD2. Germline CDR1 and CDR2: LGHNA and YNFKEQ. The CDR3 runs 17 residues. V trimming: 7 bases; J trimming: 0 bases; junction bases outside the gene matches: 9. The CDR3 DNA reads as TGTGCCAGCACGAAGGCTAGCGGGGGTAGCTCCTACAATGAGCAGTTCTTC. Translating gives CASTKASGGSSYNEQFF.

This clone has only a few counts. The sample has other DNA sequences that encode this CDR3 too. The CDR3 sequence is CASSSGVYGYTF. Here the CDR3 DNA reads TGTGCCAGCAGCTCAGGTGTCTATGGCTACACCTTC. The chain couples TRBV28 to TRBJ1-2; D gene ambiguous. The germline CDR1 and CDR2 sequences are MDHEN and SYDVKM. Trimming cost V 6 bases and J 4 bases, with 9 bases left between them. This CDR3 is 12 amino acids long.